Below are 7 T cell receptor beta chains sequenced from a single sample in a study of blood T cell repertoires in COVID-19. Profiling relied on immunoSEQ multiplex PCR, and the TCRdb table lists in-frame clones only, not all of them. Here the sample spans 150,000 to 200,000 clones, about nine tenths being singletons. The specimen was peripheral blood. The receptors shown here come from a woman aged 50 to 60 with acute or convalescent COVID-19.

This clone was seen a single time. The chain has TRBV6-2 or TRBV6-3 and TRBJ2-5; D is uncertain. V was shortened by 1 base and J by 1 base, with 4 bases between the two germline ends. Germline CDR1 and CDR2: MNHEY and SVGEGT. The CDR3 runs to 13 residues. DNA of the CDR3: TGTGCCAGCAGTTACTACTCCCAAGAGACCCAGTACTTC. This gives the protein CASSYYSQETQYF.

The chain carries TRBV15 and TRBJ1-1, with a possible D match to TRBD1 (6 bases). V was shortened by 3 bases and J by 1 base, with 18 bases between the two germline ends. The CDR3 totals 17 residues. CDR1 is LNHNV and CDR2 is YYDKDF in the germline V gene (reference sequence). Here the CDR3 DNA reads TGTGCCACCAGCAGGACCCCTTCAGGGGCGGGGAACACTGAAGCTTTCTTT. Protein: CATSRTPSGAGNTEAFF. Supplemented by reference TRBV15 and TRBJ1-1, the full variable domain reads DAMVIQNPRYQVTQFGKPVTLSCSQTLNHNVMYWYQQKSSQAPKLLFHYYDKDFNNEADTPDNFQSRRPNTSFCFLDIRSPGLGDTAMYLCATSRTPSGAGNTEAFFGQGTRLTVV.

This chain's CDR3 is CASSRAQGPKETQYF. The CDR3 coding sequence is TGCGCCAGCAGCAGAGCACAGGGGCCCAAAGAGACCCAGTACTTC. V and J are TRBV5-1 and TRBJ2-5; TRBD1 matches 7 bases. Trimming at V came to 4 bases and at J to 3 bases, leaving 9 bases not matched to a gene. Germline V gene lookup returns CDR1 SGHRS and CDR2 YFSETQ. This CDR3 contains 15 residues.

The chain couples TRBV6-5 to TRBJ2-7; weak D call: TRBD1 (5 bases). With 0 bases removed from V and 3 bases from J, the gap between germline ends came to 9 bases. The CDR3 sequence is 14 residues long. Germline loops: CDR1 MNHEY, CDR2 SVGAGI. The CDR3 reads CASSYSRTLYEQYF. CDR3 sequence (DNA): TGTGCCAGCAGTTACTCCCGGACACTCTACGAGCAGTACTTC.

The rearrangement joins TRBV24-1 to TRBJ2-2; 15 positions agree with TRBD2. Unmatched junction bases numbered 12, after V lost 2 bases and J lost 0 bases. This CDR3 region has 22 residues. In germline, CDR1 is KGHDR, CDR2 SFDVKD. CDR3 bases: TGTGCCACCAGTGATTCCACGATCGGGACTAGCGGGGGGCCCCCGAACACCGGGGAGCTGTTTTTT. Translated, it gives CATSDSTIGTSGGPPNTGELFF.

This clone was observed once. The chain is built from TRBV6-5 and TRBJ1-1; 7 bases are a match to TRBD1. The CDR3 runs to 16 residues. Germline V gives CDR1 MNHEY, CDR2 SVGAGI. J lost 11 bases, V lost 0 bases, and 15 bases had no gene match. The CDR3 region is CASSYSGDRANLQAFF. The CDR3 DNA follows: TGTGCCAGCAGTTACTCGGGAGACAGGGCTAATTTACAGGCTTTCTTT.

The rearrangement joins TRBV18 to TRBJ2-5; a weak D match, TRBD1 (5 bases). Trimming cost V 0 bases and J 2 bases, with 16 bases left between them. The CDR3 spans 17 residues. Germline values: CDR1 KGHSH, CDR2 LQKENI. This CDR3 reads CASSPPRGSSQQETQYF. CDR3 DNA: TGTGCCAGCTCACCACCAAGGGGTAGTTCCCAACAAGAGACCCAGTACTTC.